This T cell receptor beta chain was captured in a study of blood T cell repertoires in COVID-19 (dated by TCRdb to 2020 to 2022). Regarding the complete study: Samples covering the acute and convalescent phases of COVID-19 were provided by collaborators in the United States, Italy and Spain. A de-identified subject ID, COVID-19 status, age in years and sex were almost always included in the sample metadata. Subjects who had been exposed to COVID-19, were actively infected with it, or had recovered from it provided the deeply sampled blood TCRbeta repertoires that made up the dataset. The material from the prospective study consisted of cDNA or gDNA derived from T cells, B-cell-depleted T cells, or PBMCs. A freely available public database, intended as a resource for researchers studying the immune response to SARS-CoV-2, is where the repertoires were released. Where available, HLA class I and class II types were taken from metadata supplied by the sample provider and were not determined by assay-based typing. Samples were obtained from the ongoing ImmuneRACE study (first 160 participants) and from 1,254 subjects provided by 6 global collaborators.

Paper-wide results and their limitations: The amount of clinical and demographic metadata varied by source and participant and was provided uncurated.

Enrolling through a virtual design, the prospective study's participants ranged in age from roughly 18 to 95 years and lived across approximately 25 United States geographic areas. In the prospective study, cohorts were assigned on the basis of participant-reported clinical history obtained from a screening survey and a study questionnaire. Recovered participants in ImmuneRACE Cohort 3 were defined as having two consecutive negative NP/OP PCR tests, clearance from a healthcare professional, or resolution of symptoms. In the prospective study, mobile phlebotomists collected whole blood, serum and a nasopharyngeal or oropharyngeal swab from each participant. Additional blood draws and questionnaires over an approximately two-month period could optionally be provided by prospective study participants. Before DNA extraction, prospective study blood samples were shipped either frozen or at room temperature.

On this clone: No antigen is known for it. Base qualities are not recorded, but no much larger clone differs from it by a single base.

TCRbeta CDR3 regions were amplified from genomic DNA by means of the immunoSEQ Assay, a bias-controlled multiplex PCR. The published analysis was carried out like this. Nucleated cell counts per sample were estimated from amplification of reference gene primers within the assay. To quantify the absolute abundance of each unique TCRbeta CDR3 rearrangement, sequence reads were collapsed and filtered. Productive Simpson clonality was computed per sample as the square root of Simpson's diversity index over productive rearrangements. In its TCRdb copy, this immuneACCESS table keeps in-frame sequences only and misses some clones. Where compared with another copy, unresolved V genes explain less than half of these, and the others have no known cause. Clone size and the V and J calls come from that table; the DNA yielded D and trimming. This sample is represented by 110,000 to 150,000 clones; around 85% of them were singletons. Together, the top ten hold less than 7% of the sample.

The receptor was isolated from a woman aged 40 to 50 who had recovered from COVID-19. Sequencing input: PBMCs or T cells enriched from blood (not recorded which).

The DNA sequence is TGTGCTAGTGGACCGGGACAGATGTACCAAGAGACCCAGTACTTC. It encodes CASGPGQMYQETQYF. The rearranged segments are TRBV12-5 and TRBJ2-5, with 7 central nucleotides matching TRBD1. Looking up the germline V gene yields CDR1 LGHNT and CDR2 FRNRAP. V trim: 6 bases; J trim: 0 bases; unmatched bases: 7. Reading from cysteine to phenylalanine, the CDR3 counts 15 amino acids. Just CDR3 DNA is preserved here, 45 bases in frame from base 1.